This record covers a single T cell receptor (beta chain). This sample is drawn from a study of PD-1 blockade in classical Hodgkin lymphoma. Brentuximab vedotin exposure varied among the patients, all of whom had relapsed after autologous stem cell transplantation. Here immunoSEQ multiplex PCR was the method, and the copy in TCRdb shows in-frame clones only, minus some. The data hold roughly 100,000 clones, with around 89% observed a single time. Germline loops: CDR1 SGDLS, CDR2 YYNGEE. This CDR3 comprises 14 residues. Trimming removed 2 bases from V and 0 bases from J; junction bases left unmatched: 1.

The chain combines TRBV9 with TRBJ1-1, with 7 bases aligning to TRBD1. Sequencing used peripheral blood mononuclear cells (PBMCs), obtained before the second cycle of nivolumab. The clonotype originates from a human donor with classical Hodgkin lymphoma. CDR3 DNA: TGTGCCAGCAGCGTCACAGGGGTGAACACTGAAGCTTTCTTT. Protein sequence: CASSVTGVNTEAFF.